The 10 T cell receptor beta chains listed next were all sequenced from one sample in a study of vaccination and CD4 T cells after COVID-19. The Oncomine TCR Beta short-read assay was applied to DNA of cultured CD4+ T cells. Each CDR3 protein is one row after TCRdb ran MiXCR on the PCR reads. The sample shows about 21,000 distinct CDR3 sequences, approximately 48% of them seen only once. No antigen has been assigned to these receptors. Treatment described: roughly nine-day PBMC culture with coronavirus spike peptide pools or control peptides (ViraFEST assay). This specimen consisted of CD4+ T cells from blood, cultured in vitro, obtained before SARS-CoV-2 vaccination. The receptor set was obtained from a human donor who received a COVID-19 vaccine.

The J gene is TRBJ2-7, the V gene TRBV10-2; no reliable D call. Germline-derived CDR1 and CDR2 are WSHSY and SAAADI. V was shortened by 3 bases and J by 3 bases, with 6 bases between the two germline ends. The CDR3 loop spans 12 amino acids. CDR3 residues: CASSDNDYEQYF. CDR3 nucleotide sequence: TGCGCCAGCAGTGATAATGACTACGAGCAGTACTTC.

This clonotype showed up just a few times. The chain couples TRBV24-1 to TRBJ2-7; 7 bases are a match to TRBD2. Germline V gene data show CDR1 as KGHDR and CDR2 as SFDVKD. The J segment lost 2 bases and the V segment lost 5 bases, leaving 11 bases of the junction unmatched. The CDR3 has 16 residues. This CDR3 is CATSAHGGDGTYEQYF. The CDR3 nucleotides are TGTGCCACCAGTGCACATGGGGGGGACGGGACCTACGAGCAGTACTTC.

The V call is TRBV5-1, the J call TRBJ2-5, with 10 nucleotides matching TRBD2. This CDR3 has 15 amino acids. The germline gives CDR1 SGHRS, CDR2 YFSETQ. The V gene end was trimmed by 6 bases and the J gene end by 5 bases; junction bases not matched to a gene: 10. This CDR3 reads CASKLAGRAGETQYF. CDR3 coding DNA: TGCGCCAGCAAACTAGCGGGGCGGGCAGGGGAGACCCAGTACTTC.

This clonotype was found once. The rearrangement uses TRBV29-1 and TRBJ1-2; 8 bases fit TRBD1. Germline CDR1 reads SQVTM; CDR2 reads ANQGSEA. The ends lost 5 bases at V and 2 bases at J; junction bases unmatched: 7. CDR3 length: 14 residues. The CDR3 coding sequence is TGCAGCGTTCCACAGGGGGACAGCAACTATGGCTACACCTTC. Translated: CSVPQGDSNYGYTF.

V is TRBV20-1 and J is TRBJ2-3, with 7 bases that match TRBD2. Trimming removed 2 bases from V and 2 bases from J; junction bases left unmatched: 4. Looked up from germline, CDR1 is DFQATT and CDR2 is SNEGSKA (reference sequence). The CDR3 extends over 14 amino acids. The CDR3 DNA reads as TGCAGTGCTAGATCGCGGGGGACCACAGATACGCAGTATTTT. It is translated as CSARSRGTTDTQYF.

This clonotype was detected a few times. V is TRBV11-3 and J is TRBJ2-2; D is perhaps TRBD1 (5 bases). The CDR3 loop spans 16 amino acids. CDR1 and CDR2 from the germline V gene are SGHNT and YENEEA. V was shortened by 5 bases and J by 0 bases, with 13 bases between the two germline ends. The CDR3 bases are TGTGCCAGCAGCCCCCTTGACAGTCCGAACACCGGGGAGCTGTTTTTT. Translation: CASSPLDSPNTGELFF.

Of note for this clonotype: An end of the junction does not agree with germline; a read error may underlie this. V is TRBV7-2 and J is TRBJ1-3; TRBD1 matches at 7 bases. Germline values: CDR1 SGHTA, CDR2 FQGNSA. The CDR3 has 15 residues. The CDR3 nucleotides are TGTGCCGGCAGCTCTTCGACAGGGTACGGAAACACCATATATTTT. Translating it yields CAGSSSTGYGNTIYF.

This chain joins TRBV30 and TRBJ2-7; D uncertain. V was clipped by 1 base and J by 4 bases, with 5 bases between them. CDR3 length: 11 amino acids. Germline assignment: CDR1 GTSNPN and CDR2 SVGIG (reference sequence). CDR3 bases: TGTGCCTGGAGTGGAACGTACGAGCAGTACTTC. It yields the protein CAWSGTYEQYF.

The table lists this clonotype with a few counts. J is TRBJ1-5 and V is TRBV10-3; 7 bases map to TRBD1. Germline V lookup: CDR1 ENHRY, CDR2 SYGVKD. The CDR3 contains 15 residues. The V and J ends lost 6 bases and 3 bases, in that order; junction bases with no gene match: 8. The CDR3 spells CAISHDREVNQPQHF. DNA of the CDR3: TGTGCCATCAGCCACGACAGGGAGGTCAATCAGCCCCAGCATTTT.

This chain links TRBV20-1 with TRBJ2-7, with D hard to call. This CDR3 region has 12 residues. CDR1 and CDR2 from the germline V gene are DFQATT and SNEGSKA (reference sequence). Trimming left V 6 bases short and J 6 bases short, with 15 bases between. The CDR3 sequence is CSASLRASEQYF. The DNA of the CDR3 is TGCAGTGCCTCTTTAAGGGCCTCCGAGCAGTACTTC.